The source of this T cell receptor beta chain is a study of T cell responses to AZD1222 COVID-19 vaccine. Study-wide results and limits: After the peak T cell response, and only then, were repertoires sampled. Of spike-specific TCRs, nearly half reportedly target regions left unmutated in variants.

For this clone: Its specificity is not known.

V lost 0 bases to trimming and J lost 0 bases, with 15 bases between them. Per the germline V gene, CDR1 is LNHDA and CDR2 is SQIVND (reference sequence). This CDR3 comprises 18 residues. Some clones are missing from TCRdb's copy, which holds only in-frame ones; the method was immunoSEQ multiplex PCR. The sample contains 110,000 or so clones, around 89% of which appear only once. This clonotype was obtained from an adult who received the AZD1222 COVID-19 vaccine. This sequence joins TRBV19 and TRBJ1-5; D is uncertain. The material was peripheral blood, obtained 28 days after the second AZD1222 dose. The CDR3 nucleotides are TGTGCCAGTAGTATAGAGTCTGCCAGCCCTTCTAGCAATCAGCCCCAGCATTTT. This codes for CASSIESASPSSNQPQHF. The full variable domain, with the rest looked up from reference TRBV19 and TRBJ1-5, is DGGITQSPKYLFRKEGQNVTLSCEQNLNHDAMYWYRQDPGQGLRLIYYSQIVNDFQKGDIAEGYSVSREKKESFPLTVTSAQKNPTAFYLCASSIESASPSSNQPQHFGDGTRLSIL.